This TCR beta chain was obtained from a study of T cell repertoires in cytomegalovirus infection. Overall study context: CMV infection plus the matching HLA type was flagged by public TCR beta signatures.

Trimming cost V 4 bases and J 7 bases, with 19 bases left between them. Germline CDR1 is SGHVS and CDR2 is FQNEAQ. The CDR3 length is 15 residues. Regarding the study as a whole: The ex vivo response was dominated by HLA-C-restricted CMV-specific TCR beta clonotypes. Cumulative frequency (of public TCR beta family members) identified carriers of CMV plus the relevant HLA.

This clonotype was counted at least ten times. No antigen is known for it. TCRdb processed the reads anew with MiXCR; each CDR3 protein has one entry. This table has under 100,000 distinct CDR3 sequences, 3.5% to 4.5% appearing once. The specimen was PBMCs. The chain combines TRBV7-8 with TRBJ1-1, with D unresolved. The source is a human donor in good health (CMV status not recorded). Some clones in this sample may be carry-over from other donors' samples. The chain's CDR3 is CASSSWLRTGDEAFF. CDR3 nucleotide sequence: TGTGCCAGCAGCTCATGGCTGCGGACGGGAGATGAAGCTTTCTTT.